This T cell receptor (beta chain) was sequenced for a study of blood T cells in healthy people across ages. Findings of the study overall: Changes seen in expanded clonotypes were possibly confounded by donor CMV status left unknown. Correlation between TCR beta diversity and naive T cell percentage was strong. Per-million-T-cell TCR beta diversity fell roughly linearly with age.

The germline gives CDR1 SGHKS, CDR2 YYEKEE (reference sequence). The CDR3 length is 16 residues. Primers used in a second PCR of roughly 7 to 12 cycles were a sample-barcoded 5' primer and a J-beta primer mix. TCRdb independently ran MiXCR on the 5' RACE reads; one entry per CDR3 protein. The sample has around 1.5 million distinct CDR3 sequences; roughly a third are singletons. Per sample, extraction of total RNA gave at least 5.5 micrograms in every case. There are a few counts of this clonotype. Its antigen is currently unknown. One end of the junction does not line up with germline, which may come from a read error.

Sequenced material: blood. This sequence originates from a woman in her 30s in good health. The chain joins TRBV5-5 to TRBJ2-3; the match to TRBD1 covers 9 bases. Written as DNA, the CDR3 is TGTGCCGGCAGCCCCCATGGGGGACAGGGTTTAGATACGCAGTATTTT. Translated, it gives CAGSPHGGQGLDTQYF. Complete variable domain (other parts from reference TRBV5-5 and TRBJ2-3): DAGVTQSPTHLIKTRGQQVTLRCSPISGHKSVSWYQQVLGQGPQFIFQYYEKEERGRGNFPDRFSARQFPNYSSELNVNALLLGDSALYLCAGSPHGGQGLDTQYFGPGTRLTVL.